The present entry profiles one T cell receptor (beta chain) with its context. Per the original methods: From reference gene primer amplification, estimates of nucleated cell counts were derived. Clones were sequenced by immunoSEQ multiplex PCR, and TCRdb holds only the in-frame ones, with some missing. The V and J calls and clone size were taken over from that table, and D and trimming were inferred from the DNA. The sample has approximately 210,000 clones; around 84% are singletons. Enrolled during active infection, Seattle patients were then followed longitudinally. CDR1 MNHEY and CDR2 SVGEGT come from the germline V gene. V shed 0 bases, J shed 12 bases, and the junction held 17 bases outside the gene matches. This CDR3 contains 17 residues. This entry belongs to a study of blood T cell repertoires in COVID-19. At the level of the study: Donors in the United States, Italy and Spain gave samples during acute or convalescent COVID-19. PBMCs, B-cell-depleted T cells, or T cells were the source of the cDNA or gDNA that made up the material.

The sequence came from a woman at least 80 years old with COVID-19, enrolled during active disease. The rearrangement joins TRBV6-2 or TRBV6-3 to TRBJ2-1; TRBD2 matches at 7 bases. Sequenced input: peripheral blood. CDR3 coding DNA: TGTGCCAGCAGTTACTCGACGGGTGAGGCTCTACGGGGGGTGCAGTTCTTC. The encoded protein is CASSYSTGEALRGVQFF.